These 18 T cell receptor beta chains originate from one sample sequenced in a study of cytotoxic CD8 clonotypes in ibrutinib-treated CLL. This table comes from immunoSEQ multiplex PCR, and its TCRdb copy is limited to in-frame clones, with some not included. This table holds about 200,000 clones, 60% to 80% found once. The sequences come from PBMCs, collected after 12 months of ibrutinib treatment. These TCRs come from a human donor with chronic lymphocytic leukemia.

The chain couples TRBV27 to TRBJ2-7; 7 bases map to TRBD2. With V trimmed by 4 bases and J by 5 bases, 11 bases remained unmatched. Per the germline V gene, CDR1 is MNHEY and CDR2 is SMNVEV (reference sequence). The CDR3 sequence is 15 residues long. The CDR3 DNA reads TGTGCCAGCAGTTCCGGCCGAGCGGGAAGGAACGAGCAGTACTTC. Encoded protein: CASSSGRAGRNEQYF.

The chain is built from TRBV13 and TRBJ1-1, with D possibly TRBD1 on 6 matching bases. Trimming removed 4 bases at V and 0 bases at J, with 12 bases between. Germline CDR1 and CDR2: PRHDT and FYEKMQ (reference sequence). This CDR3 is built from 15 residues. CDR3 nucleotide sequence: TGTGCCAGCAGCTCCACGGGACATTTGAACACTGAAGCTTTCTTT. Translated: CASSSTGHLNTEAFF.

This chain joins TRBV6-5 and TRBJ1-3; D perhaps matches TRBD1 (6 bases). CDR3 length: 15 residues. Germline CDR1 MNHEY, CDR2 SVGAGI. Trimming took 2 bases from V and 0 from J, leaving 8 bases between them. CDR3 bases: TGTGCCAGCAGTTACGGACAGCTCTCTGGAAACACCATATATTTT. Its translation: CASSYGQLSGNTIYF.

The J gene is TRBJ2-7, the V gene TRBV7-9; D possibly corresponds to TRBD2 (5 bases). V was cut by 4 bases and J by 0 bases, with 19 bases left in between. Germline loops: CDR1 SEHNR, CDR2 FQNEAQ (reference sequence). The CDR3 contains 17 residues. The DNA of the CDR3 is TGTGCCAGCAGCTATCACCAAGTATCGGGGTCCTCCTACGAGCAGTACTTC. Its protein is CASSYHQVSGSSYEQYF. The full variable domain, in which reference TRBV7-9 and TRBJ2-7 provide the parts outside the CDR3, is DTGVSQNPRHKITKRGQNVTFRCDPISEHNRLYWYRQTLGQGPEFLTYFQNEAQLEKSRLLSDRFSAERPKGSFSTLEIQRTEQGDSAMYLCASSYHQVSGSSYEQYFGPGTRLTVT.

This clone has more than one count but fewer than ten. The chain employs TRBV19 and TRBJ1-5; no definite D call. CDR3 length: 15 amino acids. Trimming left V 7 bases short and J 0 bases short, with 13 bases between. Germline V gene data show CDR1 as LNHDA and CDR2 as SQIVND (reference sequence). The CDR3: CASKDWAYSNQPQHF. In nucleotides, the CDR3 is TGTGCCAGTAAAGACTGGGCTTATAGCAATCAGCCCCAGCATTTT. Drawing the rest from reference TRBV19 and TRBJ1-5, the complete variable domain is DGGITQSPKYLFRKEGQNVTLSCEQNLNHDAMYWYRQDPGQGLRLIYYSQIVNDFQKGDIAEGYSVSREKKESFPLTVTSAQKNPTAFYLCASKDWAYSNQPQHFGDGTRLSIL.

The CDR3 loop is CASSSDRVDWDEQFF. The CDR3 DNA follows: TGTGCCAGCAGTTCGGACAGGGTGGACTGGGATGAGCAGTTCTTC. The V and J genes are TRBV6-1 and TRBJ2-1; 8 bases fit TRBD1. Looked up from germline, CDR1 is MNHNS and CDR2 is SASEGT. Trimming took 5 bases from V and 8 from J; bases not matched to a gene: 11. The CDR3 loop spans 15 amino acids.

DNA for the CDR3: TGCGCCAGCAGCACACCAGGATCCCAAGAGACCCAGTACTTC. Its translation is CASSTPGSQETQYF. The V and J genes are TRBV5-1 and TRBJ2-5; D is ambiguous. CDR1 SGHRS and CDR2 YFSETQ come from the germline V gene. The CDR3 consists of 14 residues. V was pared by 4 bases and J by 1 base, with 11 bases between.

This clone has just a few counts. The J gene is TRBJ1-2, the V gene TRBV28, with D unresolved. Germline V gives CDR1 MDHEN, CDR2 SYDVKM. The CDR3 totals 12 residues. V was cut by 5 bases and J by 2 bases, with 6 bases left in between. The CDR3 sequence is CASSQLNYGYTF. In DNA, the CDR3 is TGTGCCAGCAGTCAACTCAACTATGGCTACACCTTC.

This clone was found once. The chain is built from TRBV7-2 and TRBJ2-7; tentative D call: TRBD2 (6 bases). V dropped 2 bases and J dropped 3 bases, with 8 bases sitting between them. The CDR3 spans 13 residues. CDR1 and CDR2 from the germline V gene are SGHTA and FQGNSA. CDR3 sequence (DNA): TGTGCCAGCAGCTTACCGGGAGTCTACGAGCAGTACTTC. Residues: CASSLPGVYEQYF.

The chain employs TRBV11-2 and TRBJ2-1, with TRBD2 identical over 14 bases. There are 16 residues in the CDR3. J gave up 7 bases and V 4 bases, and 6 bases lay outside the gene matches. Germline V gene sequence: CDR1 SGHAT, CDR2 FQNNGV. The CDR3 protein is CASSSGLAGAWNEQFF. CDR3 nucleotide sequence: TGTGCCAGCAGCTCGGGACTAGCGGGGGCTTGGAATGAGCAGTTCTTC.

This clone was counted a few times. The J gene is TRBJ2-3, the V gene TRBV6-1; no definite D call. Germline V gene lookup returns CDR1 MNHNS and CDR2 SASEGT. Trimming shortened V by 2 bases and J by 4 bases, and 4 bases separated the two germline ends. This CDR3 has 12 residues. CDR3 residues: CASSESADTQYF. DNA of the CDR3: TGTGCCAGCAGTGAAAGCGCAGATACGCAGTATTTT.

The rearrangement joins TRBV6-1 to TRBJ2-7, with TRBD1 identical over 7 bases. Germline trimming cut 4 bases from V and 4 bases from J; bases unmatched to any gene: 7. Germline values: CDR1 MNHNS, CDR2 SASEGT. The CDR3 totals 14 residues. In DNA, the CDR3 is TGTGCCAGCAGTGGACCCCGGGACAGATACGAGCAGTACTTC. This gives the protein CASSGPRDRYEQYF.

The rearrangement uses TRBV6-5 and TRBJ1-4, with a possible D match to TRBD1 (6 bases). In germline, CDR1 is MNHEY, CDR2 SVGAGI. The CDR3 loop spans 15 amino acids. V was clipped by 5 bases and J by 7 bases, with 17 bases between them. This chain's CDR3 is CASSRGGQSSEKLFF. CDR3 bases: TGTGCCAGCAGTCGGGGGGGACAATCTAGTGAAAAACTGTTTTTT.

This clone appeared once. This chain links TRBV4-1 with TRBJ2-3, with D unclear. There are 14 residues in the CDR3. Germline V gene sequence: CDR1 MGHRA, CDR2 YSYEKL. Trimming stripped 2 bases from V and 0 bases from J, with 6 bases between. The CDR3 loop is CASSQTDSTDTQYF. As DNA, the CDR3 is TGCGCCAGCAGCCAAACGGACAGCACAGATACGCAGTATTTT.

The chain carries TRBV7-9 and TRBJ2-3; 7 bases agree with TRBD1. V shed 4 bases, J shed 0 bases, and the junction held 7 bases outside the gene matches. CDR3 length: 16 residues. Germline V CDR1 and CDR2: SEHNR, FQNEAQ (reference sequence). As DNA, the CDR3 is TGTGCCAGCAGCTCCGGGACAGCCGCTAGCACAGATACGCAGTATTTT. This encodes CASSSGTAASTDTQYF.

The chain joins TRBV11-2 to TRBJ2-3; possibly TRBD1 for D (6 bases). Trimming left V 3 bases short and J 1 base short, with 20 bases between. The CDR3 is 18 amino acids. Germline V gives CDR1 SGHAT, CDR2 FQNNGV. CDR3 sequence: CASSFRRHRVVGTDTQYF. The CDR3 region has the DNA TGTGCCAGCAGCTTTAGGAGGCACAGGGTCGTGGGCACAGATACGCAGTATTTT.

This chain joins TRBV27 and TRBJ1-5; maybe TRBD1 (5 bases). This CDR3 has 14 residues. CDR1 and CDR2 from the germline V gene are MNHEY and SMNVEV (reference sequence). V was cut by 1 base and J by 4 bases, with 8 bases left in between. CDR3 coding DNA: TGTGCCAGCAGTTTATGGGGGAAGAATCAGCCCCAGCATTTT. Translating gives CASSLWGKNQPQHF.

J is TRBJ2-5 and V is TRBV4-1; 8 bases fit TRBD2. V was clipped by 4 bases and J by 4 bases; unmatched bases: 5. CDR3 length: 14 residues. CDR1 and CDR2 from the germline V gene are MGHRA and YSYEKL. CDR3 sequence (DNA): TGCGCCAGCAGCCTTACAGCGGGGGTAGAGACCCAGTACTTC. This codes for CASSLTAGVETQYF.